This TCR beta chain came from a study of immune evolution from preneoplasia to lung adenocarcinoma. The CDR3 sequence is 14 residues long. Trimming stripped 0 bases from V and 1 base from J, with 7 bases between. CDR1 is SGDLS, CDR2 YYNGEE, per germline. The data were produced by immunoSEQ multiplex PCR, yet TCRdb's version contains in-frame clones alone and is incomplete. The sample has approximately 6,800 clones; around 85% are singletons. This chain connects TRBV9 to TRBJ2-5; D is undetermined. Sequences were obtained from FFPE invasive lung adenocarcinoma tissue. This clonotype was sampled from a person aged 45-69 years with lung adenocarcinoma. CDR3 residues: CASSVGAVQETQYF. The CDR3 bases are TGTGCCAGCAGCGTAGGGGCGGTCCAAGAGACCCAGTACTTC.